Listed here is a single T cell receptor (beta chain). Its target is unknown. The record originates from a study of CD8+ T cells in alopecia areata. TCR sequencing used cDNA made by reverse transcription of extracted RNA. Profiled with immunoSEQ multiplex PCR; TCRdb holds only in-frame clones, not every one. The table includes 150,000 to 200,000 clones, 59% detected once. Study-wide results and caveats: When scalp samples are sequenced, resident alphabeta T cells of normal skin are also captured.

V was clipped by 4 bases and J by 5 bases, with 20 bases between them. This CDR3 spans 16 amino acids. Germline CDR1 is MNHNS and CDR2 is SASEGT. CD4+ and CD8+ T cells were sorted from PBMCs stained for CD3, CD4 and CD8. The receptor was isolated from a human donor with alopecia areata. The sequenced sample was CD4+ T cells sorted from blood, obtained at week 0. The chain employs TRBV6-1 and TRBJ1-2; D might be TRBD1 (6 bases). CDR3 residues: CASSGSQGTQAYGYTF. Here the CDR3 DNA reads TGTGCCAGCAGTGGGTCTCAGGGGACTCAGGCGTATGGCTACACCTTC.